These 19 T cell receptor beta chains came from one sample sequenced in a study of shared clonotypes between healthy human individuals. The data were produced by immunoSEQ multiplex PCR, yet TCRdb's version contains in-frame clones alone and is incomplete. The table has 2,500,000 or so clones, roughly 90% seen once; the top ten hold 0.3% to 0.4%. The source material was naive CD4+ T cells from PBMCs. Subset given: CD45RA+ positively selected. The origin of the receptors is a man aged 18 to 30 in good health. Some clones in this sample may be carry-over from other donors' samples.

This clone was detected once. Other DNA sequences from this sample encode an identical CDR3 as well. This sequence joins TRBV27 and TRBJ2-7; unclear D gene. This CDR3 has 13 amino acids. The ends were cut back, 5 bases at V and 1 base at J, with 9 bases in the middle. The germline V gene encodes CDR1 MNHEY and CDR2 SMNVEV (reference sequence). The CDR3 sequence: CASSRGGSYEQYF. DNA of the CDR3: TGTGCCAGCAGTCGCGGCGGTTCCTACGAGCAGTACTTC.

This chain joins TRBV10-3 and TRBJ2-7; possibly TRBD2 for D (7 bases). The germline gives CDR1 ENHRY, CDR2 SYGVKD. V gave up 5 bases and J gave up 5 bases, with 22 bases separating them. The CDR3 sequence is 16 residues long. In nucleotides, the CDR3 is TGTGCCATCAGTTCTACCGGGGGGCGTAGGGAAAACGAGCAGTACTTC. As protein: CAISSTGGRRENEQYF.

The rearrangement uses TRBV19 and TRBJ2-2; D unclear. Germline assignment: CDR1 LNHDA and CDR2 SQIVND (reference sequence). The CDR3 extends over 16 amino acids. The germline V and J ends were trimmed by 3 bases and 3 bases, with 14 bases remaining between them. As DNA, the CDR3 is TGTGCCAGTAGTATCTTGGGGTCAGCGTACACCGGGGAGCTGTTTTTT. It is translated as CASSILGSAYTGELFF.

The CDR3 DNA reads TGTGCCAGCACCCTGGGGGGACGGTTAAAAAACATTCAGTACTTC. Encoded protein: CASTLGGRLKNIQYF. This chain connects TRBV27 to TRBJ2-4; D possibly corresponds to TRBD2 (6 bases). V gave up 7 bases and J gave up 4 bases, with 17 bases separating them. CDR3 length: 15 residues. CDR1 MNHEY and CDR2 SMNVEV come from the germline V gene (reference sequence).

The chain has TRBV6-5 and TRBJ2-5; the D gene is possibly TRBD2 (5 bases). V was cut by 6 bases and J by 6 bases, with 14 bases left in between. Per germline, CDR1 MNHEY and CDR2 SVGAGI. The CDR3 length is 13 residues. In DNA, the CDR3 is TGTGCCAGCAGACAACCGGGGAGTAAGACCCAGTACTTC. This sequence encodes CASRQPGSKTQYF.

V gene TRBV27 combines with J gene TRBJ2-1; D possibly corresponds to TRBD1 (7 bases). Per germline, CDR1 MNHEY and CDR2 SMNVEV (reference sequence). The CDR3 is 16 residues long. V was shortened by 0 bases and J by 6 bases, with 15 bases between the two germline ends. Here the CDR3 reads CASSLSSTRGLNEQFF. CDR3 nucleotides: TGTGCCAGCAGTTTATCGTCGACTAGGGGGCTCAATGAGCAGTTCTTC.

The V gene is TRBV7-2, the J gene TRBJ1-5, with no clear D. CDR3 length: 15 amino acids. V lost 6 bases and J 1 base, leaving 13 bases between the germline ends. Germline V gene lookup returns CDR1 SGHTA and CDR2 FQGNSA. CDR3 bases: TGTGCCAGCAGTTTCGGAGTTGGCAGCAATCAGCCCCAGCATTTT. Residues: CASSFGVGSNQPQHF.

In DNA form, the CDR3 reads TGTGCCAGTAGTCATCTAGATAGTATTCAGTACTTC. This sequence encodes CASSHLDSIQYF. V usage is TRBV19 and J usage is TRBJ2-4; D is undetermined. The length of the CDR3 is 12 residues. Trimming took off 5 bases at V and 10 bases at J, with 12 bases between the two ends. Germline CDR1 reads LNHDA; CDR2 reads SQIVND (reference sequence).

The chain recombines TRBV5-4 with TRBJ2-2, with 8 bases that match TRBD2. The CDR3 runs 16 residues. V dropped 4 bases and J dropped 3; count of bases not matched to a gene: 8. The germline V gene has CDR1 SGHNT and CDR2 YYREEE (reference sequence). Written as DNA, the CDR3 is TGTGCCAGCAGCCAAGGAGCGGGAGTATACACCGGGGAGCTGTTTTTT. It yields the protein CASSQGAGVYTGELFF.

This clone was detected once. CDR3 protein: CASSGQGGGNNQPQHF. The CDR3, as DNA: TGTGCCAGCTCCGGACAGGGTGGGGGGAACAATCAGCCCCAGCATTTT. This chain joins TRBV18 and TRBJ1-5; 8 bases agree with TRBD1. J was trimmed by 3 bases and V by 6 bases; bases with no gene match: 10. The CDR3 is made up of 16 amino acids. Germline lookup yields CDR1 KGHSH and CDR2 LQKENI.

As concerns this clone: This sample also contains other DNA sequences that code for the same CDR3. J is TRBJ2-7 and V is TRBV5-1; 7 bases are shared with TRBD2. This CDR3 is built from 15 residues. Germline V lookup: CDR1 SGHRS, CDR2 YFSETQ. J gave up 2 bases and V 0 bases, and 5 bases lay outside the gene matches. CDR3 sequence: CASSLAGGGTYEQYF. DNA of the CDR3: TGCGCCAGCAGCTTGGCCGGGGGAGGGACCTACGAGCAGTACTTC. The variable domain in full, completed from reference TRBV5-1 and TRBJ2-7, reads KAGVTQTPRYLIKTRGQQVTLSCSPISGHRSVSWYQQTPGQGLQFLFEYFSETQRNKGNFPGRFSGRQFSNSRSEMNVSTLELGDSALYLCASSLAGGGTYEQYFGPGTRLTVT.

The table lists this clone with a count of one. The chain couples TRBV21-1 to TRBJ2-7; no check of the table's D call, TRBD1, against the DNA was made. TRBV21-1 is deemed a pseudogene. There are 16 residues in the CDR3. The CDR3 DNA reads as TGTGCCAGCAGCAAAGTTATGCGGACAGAGCTCTACGAGCAGTACTTC. The encoded protein is CASSKVMRTELYEQYF.

This rearrangement joins TRBV7-2 to TRBJ2-7; perhaps TRBD2 as D (6 bases). Trimming took 4 bases from V and 0 from J, leaving 16 bases between them. CDR1 and CDR2 from the germline V gene are SGHTA and FQGNSA. The CDR3 totals 16 residues. The CDR3, as DNA: TGTGCCAGCAGCTCCCTAAGTAGCGGAAGCTCCTACGAGCAGTACTTC. Its translation: CASSSLSSGSSYEQYF.

The rearrangement uses TRBV5-4 and TRBJ1-2; TRBD1 matches at 9 bases. Germline V gene data show CDR1 as SGHNT and CDR2 as YYREEE (reference sequence). The V and J ends lost 2 bases and 5 bases, in that order; junction bases with no gene match: 7. The CDR3 contains 15 residues. DNA for the CDR3: TGTGCCAGCAGCTTTTTGACGGGACAGGGATATGGCTACACCTTC. It is translated as CASSFLTGQGYGYTF.

J is TRBJ2-5 and V is TRBV5-8; the match to TRBD1 covers 8 bases. The V gene's germline CDR1 is SGHTS and CDR2 YDEGEE. The CDR3 loop spans 14 amino acids. Trimming cost V 5 bases and J 1 base; bases outside gene matches: 4. The CDR3 DNA reads as TGTGCCAGCAGGCAGGGACAGGTCCAAGAGACCCAGTACTTC. Translated: CASRQGQVQETQYF.

The rearrangement links TRBV11-1 to TRBJ1-2; no clear D. This CDR3 comprises 13 residues. CDR1 is SGHAT, CDR2 FQDESV, per germline (reference sequence). V lost 3 bases, J lost 4 bases, and 9 bases lay in between. CDR3 sequence: CASSFPNLYGYTF. The CDR3 nucleotides are TGTGCCAGCAGCTTCCCGAACCTCTATGGCTACACCTTC. Variable domain in full (rest from reference TRBV11-1 and TRBJ1-2): EAEVAQSPRYKITEKSQAVAFWCDPISGHATLYWYRQILGQGPELLVQFQDESVVDDSQLPKDRFSAERLKGVDSTLKIQPAELGDSAMYLCASSFPNLYGYTFGSGTRLTVV.

This chain uses TRBV28 with TRBJ2-7, with no clear D. The CDR3 is 12 residues long. V shed 6 bases and J shed 6 bases, with 12 bases lying between them. In germline, CDR1 is MDHEN, CDR2 SYDVKM. The CDR3 sequence is CASRMPWSEQYF. DNA of the CDR3: TGTGCCAGCAGGATGCCGTGGTCCGAGCAGTACTTC.

The rearrangement links TRBV15 to TRBJ1-4, with unresolved D. The CDR3 runs 15 residues. Germline V gene data show CDR1 as LNHNV and CDR2 as YYDKDF (reference sequence). The V end lost 1 base, the J end lost 3 bases, and 9 bases lay between the germline ends. The CDR3 bases are TGTGCCACCAGCAGAGCCGATAGGGCTAATGAAAAACTGTTTTTT. It specifies CATSRADRANEKLFF.

The chain joins TRBV4-1 to TRBJ1-5, with D hard to call. The germline CDR1 and CDR2 sequences are MGHRA and YSYEKL. Trimming stripped 1 base from V and 0 bases from J, with 7 bases between. The CDR3 extends over 15 amino acids. The CDR3 here is CASSQVGSSNQPQHF. In nucleotides, the CDR3 is TGCGCCAGCAGCCAAGTCGGCAGTAGCAATCAGCCCCAGCATTTT.